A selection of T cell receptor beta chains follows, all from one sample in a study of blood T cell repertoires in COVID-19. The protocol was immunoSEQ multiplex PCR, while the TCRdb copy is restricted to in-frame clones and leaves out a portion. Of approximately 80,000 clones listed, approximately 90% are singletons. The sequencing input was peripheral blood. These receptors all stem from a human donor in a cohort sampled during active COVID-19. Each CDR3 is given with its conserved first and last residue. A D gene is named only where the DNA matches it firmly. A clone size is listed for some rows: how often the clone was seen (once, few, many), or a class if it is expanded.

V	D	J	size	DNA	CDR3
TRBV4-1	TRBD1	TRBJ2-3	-	TGCGCCAGCAGCCAAGCTCCGGACAGGGGGCAGGTGGCAGATACGCAGTATTTT	CASSQAPDRGQVADTQYF
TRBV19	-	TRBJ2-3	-	TGTGCCAGTAGTATGGATTACGGCAGGGCGTGGACAGATACGCAGTATTTT	CASSMDYGRAWTDTQYF
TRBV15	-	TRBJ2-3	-	TGTGCCACCAGCAGAGACGGCCCCCGGGTGACCACAGATACGCAGTATTTT	CATSRDGPRVTTDTQYF
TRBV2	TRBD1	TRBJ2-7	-	TGTGCCAGCAGTGAAGACAGGGGGCTCTACGAGCAGTACTTC	CASSEDRGLYEQYF
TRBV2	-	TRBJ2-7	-	TGTGCCAGCACTCCACCCAGGGCAGCTCACTACGAGCAGTACTTC	CASTPPRAAHYEQYF
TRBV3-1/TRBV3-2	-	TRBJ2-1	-	TGTGCCAGCAGCCAAGATCGGGGGGCCCACAATGAGCAGTTCTTC	CASSQDRGAHNEQFF
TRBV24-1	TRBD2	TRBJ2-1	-	TGTGCCACCAGTGACGGGGGGGGCCCCTACAATGAGCAGTTCTTC	CATSDGGGPYNEQFF
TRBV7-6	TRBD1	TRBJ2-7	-	TGTGCCAGCAGCCTAACTACCGGGACAGGGGGCGCCTACGAGCAGTACTTC	CASSLTTGTGGAYEQYF
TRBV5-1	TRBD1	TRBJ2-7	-	TGCGCCAGCAGTCCTGGTGTGGGACAGGGGGCGGTGGCTCTAGGGAGCACCTACGAGCAGTACTTC	CASSPGVGQGAVALGSTYEQYF
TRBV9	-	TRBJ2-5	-	TGTGCCAGCAGCGCCTACCAAGAGACCCAGTACTTC	CASSAYQETQYF
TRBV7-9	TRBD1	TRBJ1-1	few	TGTGCCAGCAGCCCCAAGGGGGCCTCGGGACTTAAGGAAGCTTTCTTT	CASSPKGASGLKEAFF
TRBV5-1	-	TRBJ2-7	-	TGCGCCAGCAGCTTGTCCTCCCGCCGGGACACCCATACCTACGAGCAGTACTTC	CASSLSSRRDTHTYEQYF
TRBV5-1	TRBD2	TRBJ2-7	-	TGCGCCAGCAGCTTACTTAGCGGGAGCACCTACGAGCAGTACTTC	CASSLLSGSTYEQYF
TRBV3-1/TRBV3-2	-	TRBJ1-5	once	TGTGCCAGCAGCCAAGATCGCGGGACGGGAAATCAGCCCCAGCATTTT	CASSQDRGTGNQPQHF
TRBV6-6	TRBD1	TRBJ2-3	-	TGTGCCAGCAGCCACAGGGGTAGCACAGATACGCAGTATTTT	CASSHRGSTDTQYF
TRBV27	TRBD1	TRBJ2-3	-	TGTGCCAGCAGTTTATCAGGGGGCCTCCATACGCAGTATTTT	CASSLSGGLHTQYF
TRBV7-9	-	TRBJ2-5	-	TGTGCCAGCAGCTTAGGGCTGTCAGAGACCCAGTACTTC	CASSLGLSETQYF
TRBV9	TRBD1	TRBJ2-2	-	TGTGCCAGTAATGACAGGGGGTATACCGGGGAGCTGTTTTTT	CASNDRGYTGELFF
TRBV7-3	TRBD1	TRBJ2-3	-	TGTGCCAGCAGCAAAGACAGGGGCACAGATACGCAGTATTTT	CASSKDRGTDTQYF
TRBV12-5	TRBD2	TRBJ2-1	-	TGTGCTAGTGGTTTCTTCCTAGCGGGAGGTGACAATGAGCAGTTCTTC	CASGFFLAGGDNEQFF
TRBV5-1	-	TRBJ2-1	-	TGCGCCAGCAGCTTGGGGGGCAGTAAAAATTCCTACAATGAGCAGTTCTTC	CASSLGGSKNSYNEQFF
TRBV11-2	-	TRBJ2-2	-	TGTGCCAGCACCAGGTCGGGAGCCGGGGAGCTGTTTTTT	CASTRSGAGELFF
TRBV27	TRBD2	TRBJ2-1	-	TGTGCCAGCAGTACCAGACTAGCGGGTTCTCCCAATGAGCAGTTCTTC	CASSTRLAGSPNEQFF
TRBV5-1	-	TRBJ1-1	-	TGCGCCAGCAGCGGGGGCGCAGGGTCAGGTGAAGCTTTCTTT	CASSGGAGSGEAFF
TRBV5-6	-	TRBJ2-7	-	TGTGCCAGCAGCTCCCGGGCCCAGGGGTACTACGAGCAGTACTTC	CASSSRAQGYYEQYF
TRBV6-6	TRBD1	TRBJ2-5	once	TGTGCCAGCAGTTACCCGACAGGGGGAGAGACCCAGTACTTC	CASSYPTGGETQYF
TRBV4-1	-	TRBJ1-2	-	TGCGCCAGCAGCCAAGGGGGTGGGGGGATTGTCTATGGCTACACCTTC	CASSQGGGGIVYGYTF
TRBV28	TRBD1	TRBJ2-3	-	TGTGCCAGCAGCCTGACAGGGGGCGTAGGGTATCCAGATACGCAGTATTTT	CASSLTGGVGYPDTQYF
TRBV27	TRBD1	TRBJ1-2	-	TGTGCCAGCAGTTTCAGGGACAGGCCTAACTATGGCTACACCTTC	CASSFRDRPNYGYTF
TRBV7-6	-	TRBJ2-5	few	TGTGCCAGCAGCTTAGGGGGGACTGGAGACCAAGAGACCCAGTACTTC	CASSLGGTGDQETQYF
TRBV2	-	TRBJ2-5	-	TGTGCCAGATCACAGGGTCGGCAAGAGACCCAGTACTTC	CARSQGRQETQYF
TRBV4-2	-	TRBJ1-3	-	TGTGCCAGCAGCCAAGACAGGGATGGAAACACCATATATTTT	CASSQDRDGNTIYF
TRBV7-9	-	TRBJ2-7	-	TGTGCCAGCACTGTATCTAGCGTGCCCTACGAGCAGTACTTC	CASTVSSVPYEQYF
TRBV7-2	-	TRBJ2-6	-	TGTGCCAGCAGCTTAGTAGGGGTTACTGGGGCCAACGTCCTGACTTTC	CASSLVGVTGANVLTF
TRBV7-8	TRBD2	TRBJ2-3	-	TGTGCCAGCAGCCTTGGGGTGTCTAGCGGGGGGGCCTTAGATACGCAGTATTTT	CASSLGVSSGGALDTQYF
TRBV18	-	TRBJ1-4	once	TGTGCCAGCTCACCACCCGGTCGGGAAAAACTGTTTTTT	CASSPPGREKLFF
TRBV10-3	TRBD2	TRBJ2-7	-	TGTGCCATCAGTGAGTCTATGGGCGGGAGCTCCTACGAGCAGTACTTC	CAISESMGGSSYEQYF
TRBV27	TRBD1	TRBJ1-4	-	TGTGCCAGCAGTGAATGGACAGGGGGTGAAAAACTGTTTTTT	CASSEWTGGEKLFF
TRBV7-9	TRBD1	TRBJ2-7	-	TGTGCCAGCAGCTTAGTGGGACAGAGCTCCTACGAGCAGTACTTC	CASSLVGQSSYEQYF
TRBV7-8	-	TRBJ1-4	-	TGTGCCAGCAGCTTAGAACTCCAGGCTAATGAAAAACTGTTTTTT	CASSLELQANEKLFF
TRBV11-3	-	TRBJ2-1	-	TGTGCCAGCAGTCTCGGGGAAAACAATGAGCAGTTCTTC	CASSLGENNEQFF
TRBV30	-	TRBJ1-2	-	TGTGCCTGGACCCCAGGATACTATGGCTACACCTTC	CAWTPGYYGYTF
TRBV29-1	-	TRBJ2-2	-	TGCAGCGTTACTGACAGTTTTGGTAACACCGGGGAGCTGTTTTTT	CSVTDSFGNTGELFF
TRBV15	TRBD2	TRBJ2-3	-	TGTGCCACCAGCAGAGGACTAGCGGGAACAGATACGCAGTATTTT	CATSRGLAGTDTQYF
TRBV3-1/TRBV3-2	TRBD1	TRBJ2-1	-	TGTGCCAGCAGTGGACGGGACAGGACCTACAATGAGCAGTTCTTC	CASSGRDRTYNEQFF